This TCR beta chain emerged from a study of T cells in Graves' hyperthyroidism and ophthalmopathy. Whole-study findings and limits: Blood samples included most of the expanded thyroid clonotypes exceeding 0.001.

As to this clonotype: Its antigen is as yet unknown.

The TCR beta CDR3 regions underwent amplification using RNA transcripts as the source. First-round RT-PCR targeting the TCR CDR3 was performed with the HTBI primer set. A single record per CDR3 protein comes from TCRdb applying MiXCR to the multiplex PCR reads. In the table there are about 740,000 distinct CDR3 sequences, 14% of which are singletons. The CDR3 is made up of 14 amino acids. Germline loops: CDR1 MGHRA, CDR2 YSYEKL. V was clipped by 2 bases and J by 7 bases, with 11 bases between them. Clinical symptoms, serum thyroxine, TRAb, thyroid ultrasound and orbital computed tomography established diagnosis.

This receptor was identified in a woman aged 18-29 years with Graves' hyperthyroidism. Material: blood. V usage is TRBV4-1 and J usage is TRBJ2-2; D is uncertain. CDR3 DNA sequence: TGCGCCAGCAGCCAACTACTGAACGGCGGGGAGCTGTTTTTT. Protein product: CASSQLLNGGELFF.